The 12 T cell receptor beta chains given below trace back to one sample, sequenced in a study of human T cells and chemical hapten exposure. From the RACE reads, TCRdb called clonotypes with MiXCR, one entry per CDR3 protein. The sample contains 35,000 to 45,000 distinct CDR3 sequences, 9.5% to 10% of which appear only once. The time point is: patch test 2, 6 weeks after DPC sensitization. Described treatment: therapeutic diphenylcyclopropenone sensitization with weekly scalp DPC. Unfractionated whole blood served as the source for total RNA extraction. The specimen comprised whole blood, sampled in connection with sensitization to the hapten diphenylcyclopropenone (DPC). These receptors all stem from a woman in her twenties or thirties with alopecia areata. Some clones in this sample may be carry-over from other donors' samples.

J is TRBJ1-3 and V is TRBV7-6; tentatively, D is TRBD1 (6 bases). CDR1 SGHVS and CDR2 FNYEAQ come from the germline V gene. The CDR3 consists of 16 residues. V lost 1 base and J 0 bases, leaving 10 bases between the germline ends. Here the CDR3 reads CASSLDEDSSGNTIYF. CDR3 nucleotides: TGTGCCAGCAGCTTAGATGAGGACAGCTCTGGAAACACCATATATTTT.

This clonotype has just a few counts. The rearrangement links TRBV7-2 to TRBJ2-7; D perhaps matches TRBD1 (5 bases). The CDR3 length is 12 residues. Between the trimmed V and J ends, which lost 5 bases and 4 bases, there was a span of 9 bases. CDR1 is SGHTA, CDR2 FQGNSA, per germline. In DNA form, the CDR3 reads TGTGCCAGCAGCCAGGACAATTACGAGCAGTACTTC. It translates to CASSQDNYEQYF.

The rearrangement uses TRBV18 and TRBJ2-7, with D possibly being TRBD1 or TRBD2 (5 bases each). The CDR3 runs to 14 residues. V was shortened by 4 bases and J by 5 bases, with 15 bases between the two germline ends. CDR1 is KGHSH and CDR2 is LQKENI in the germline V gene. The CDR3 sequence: CASSLYSEGNEQYF. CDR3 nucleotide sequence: TGTGCCAGCTCACTCTATTCCGAGGGGAACGAGCAGTACTTC.

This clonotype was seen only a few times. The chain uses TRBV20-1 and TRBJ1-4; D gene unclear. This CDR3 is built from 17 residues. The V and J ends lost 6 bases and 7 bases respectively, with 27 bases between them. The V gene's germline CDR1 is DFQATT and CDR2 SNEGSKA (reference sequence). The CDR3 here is CSANSGITSSQLEKLFF. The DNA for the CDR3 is TGCAGTGCCAACTCCGGGATCACTAGCAGTCAACTTGAAAAACTGTTTTTT.

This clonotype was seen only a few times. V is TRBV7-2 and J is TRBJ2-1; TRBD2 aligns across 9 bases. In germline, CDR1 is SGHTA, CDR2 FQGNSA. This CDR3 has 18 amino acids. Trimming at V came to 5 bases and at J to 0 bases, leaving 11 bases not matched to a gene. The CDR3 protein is CASSPLLAGGSSYNEQFF. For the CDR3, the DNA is TGTGCCAGCAGCCCACTGCTTGCGGGGGGGTCCTCCTACAATGAGCAGTTCTTC.

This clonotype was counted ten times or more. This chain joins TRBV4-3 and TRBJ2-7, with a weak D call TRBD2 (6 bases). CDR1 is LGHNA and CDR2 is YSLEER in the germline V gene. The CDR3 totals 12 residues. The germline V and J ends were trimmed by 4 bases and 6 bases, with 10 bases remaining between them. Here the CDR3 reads CASSPRDGEQYF. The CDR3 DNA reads TGCGCCAGCAGCCCGCGGGACGGCGAGCAGTACTTC.

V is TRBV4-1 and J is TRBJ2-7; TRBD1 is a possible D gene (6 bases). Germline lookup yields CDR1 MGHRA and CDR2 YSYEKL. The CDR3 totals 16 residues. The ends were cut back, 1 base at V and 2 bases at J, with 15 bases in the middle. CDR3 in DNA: TGCGCCAGCAGCCAAGTAGCAGGGGTCGCCCCCTACGAGCAGTACTTC. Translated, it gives CASSQVAGVAPYEQYF.

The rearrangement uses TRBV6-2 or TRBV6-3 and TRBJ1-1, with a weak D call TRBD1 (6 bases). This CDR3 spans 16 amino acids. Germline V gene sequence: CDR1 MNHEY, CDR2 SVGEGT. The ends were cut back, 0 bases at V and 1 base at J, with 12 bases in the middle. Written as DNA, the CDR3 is TGTGCCAGCAGTTACTCGATGGGGGGGCCGAACACTGAAGCTTTCTTT. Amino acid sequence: CASSYSMGGPNTEAFF.

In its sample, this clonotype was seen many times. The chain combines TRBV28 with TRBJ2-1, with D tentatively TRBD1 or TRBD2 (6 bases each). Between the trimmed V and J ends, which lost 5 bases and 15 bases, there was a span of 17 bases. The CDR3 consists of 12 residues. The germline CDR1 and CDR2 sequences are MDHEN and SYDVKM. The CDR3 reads CASSIYREERFF. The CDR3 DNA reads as TGTGCCAGCAGTATTTACAGGGAGGAACGGTTCTTC.

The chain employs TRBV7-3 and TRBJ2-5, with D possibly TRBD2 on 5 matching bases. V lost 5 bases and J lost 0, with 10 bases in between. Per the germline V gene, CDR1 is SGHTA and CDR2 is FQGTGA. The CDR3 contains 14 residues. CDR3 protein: CASSPGLNQETQYF. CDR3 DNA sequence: TGTGCCAGCAGCCCCGGACTTAACCAAGAGACCCAGTACTTC.

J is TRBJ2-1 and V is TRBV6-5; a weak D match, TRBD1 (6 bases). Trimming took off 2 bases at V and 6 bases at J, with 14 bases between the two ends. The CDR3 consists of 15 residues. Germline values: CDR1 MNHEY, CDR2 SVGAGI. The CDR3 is CASSYVNGDTNEQFF. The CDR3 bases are TGTGCCAGCAGTTACGTTAACGGGGACACCAATGAGCAGTTCTTC.

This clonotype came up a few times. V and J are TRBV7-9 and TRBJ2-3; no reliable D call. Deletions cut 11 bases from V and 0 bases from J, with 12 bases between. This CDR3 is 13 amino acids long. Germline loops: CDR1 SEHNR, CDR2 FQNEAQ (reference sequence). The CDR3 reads CAAASTSTDTQYF. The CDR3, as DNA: TGTGCCGCGGCTAGTACTAGCACAGATACGCAGTATTTT.